These 3 T cell receptor beta chains were sequenced from one sample in a study of neurological immune-mediated disorders. TCRdb itself ran the 5' RACE reads through MiXCR, one entry per CDR3 protein. The profile shows more than 100,000 distinct CDR3 sequences, 10% to 13% of them singletons. Time point meaning: longitudinal time-point 3. The sample comprised PBMCs. The receptors were gathered from a female donor with HTLV-1-associated myelopathy (HAM/TSP).

This clonotype was recorded at least ten times. V and J are TRBV7-2 and TRBJ1-3; D uncertain. This CDR3 is built from 15 residues. The V end was cut by 3 bases, the J end by 0 bases, with 9 bases between. Germline V lookup: CDR1 SGHTA, CDR2 FQGNSA. DNA of the CDR3: TGTGCCAGCAGCTTCGACGGAATCTCTGGAAACACCATATATTTT. Translated, it gives CASSFDGISGNTIYF.

This clonotype came up many times. The rearrangement joins TRBV28 to TRBJ2-7; no clear D gene. Germline V gene sequence: CDR1 MDHEN, CDR2 SYDVKM. V was clipped by 3 bases and J by 2 bases, with 11 bases between them. This CDR3 has 14 residues. CDR3 DNA: TGTGCCAGCAGTTTTTCAGTGAACCCCTACGAGCAGTACTTC. This encodes CASSFSVNPYEQYF.

The table lists this clonotype with a few counts. The J gene is TRBJ2-3, the V gene TRBV5-6, with D maybe TRBD2 (6 bases). Germline V lookup: CDR1 SGHDT, CDR2 YYEEEE. There are 15 residues in the CDR3. V was cut by 4 bases and J by 3 bases, with 15 bases left in between. CDR3 residues: CASSRRLVGTDTQYF. The CDR3 DNA reads TGTGCCAGCAGCCGGAGACTAGTTGGGACAGATACGCAGTATTTT.